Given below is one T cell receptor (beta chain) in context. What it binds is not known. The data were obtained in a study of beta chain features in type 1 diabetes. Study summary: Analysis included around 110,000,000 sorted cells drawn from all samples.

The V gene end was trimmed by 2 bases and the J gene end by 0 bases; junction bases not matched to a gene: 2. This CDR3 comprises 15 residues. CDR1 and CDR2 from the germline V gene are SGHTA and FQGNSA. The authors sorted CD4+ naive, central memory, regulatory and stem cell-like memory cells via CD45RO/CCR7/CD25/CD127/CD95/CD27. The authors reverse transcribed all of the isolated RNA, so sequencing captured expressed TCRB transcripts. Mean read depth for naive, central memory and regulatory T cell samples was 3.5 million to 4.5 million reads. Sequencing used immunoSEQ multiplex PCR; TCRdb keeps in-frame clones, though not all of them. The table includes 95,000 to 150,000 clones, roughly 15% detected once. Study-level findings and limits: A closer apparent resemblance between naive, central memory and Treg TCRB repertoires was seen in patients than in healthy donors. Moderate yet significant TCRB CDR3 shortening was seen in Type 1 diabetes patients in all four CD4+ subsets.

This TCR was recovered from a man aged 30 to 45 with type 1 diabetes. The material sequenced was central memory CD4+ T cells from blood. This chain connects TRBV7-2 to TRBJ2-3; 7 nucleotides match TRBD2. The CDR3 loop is CASSLSGTSTDTQYF. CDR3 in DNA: TGTGCCAGCAGCTTAAGCGGGACTAGCACAGATACGCAGTATTTT. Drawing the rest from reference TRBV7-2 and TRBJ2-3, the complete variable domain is GAGVSQSPSNKVTEKGKDVELRCDPISGHTALYWYRQSLGQGLEFLIYFQGNSAPDKSGLPSDRFSAERTGGSVSTLTIQRTQQEDSAVYLCASSLSGTSTDTQYFGPGTRLTVL.